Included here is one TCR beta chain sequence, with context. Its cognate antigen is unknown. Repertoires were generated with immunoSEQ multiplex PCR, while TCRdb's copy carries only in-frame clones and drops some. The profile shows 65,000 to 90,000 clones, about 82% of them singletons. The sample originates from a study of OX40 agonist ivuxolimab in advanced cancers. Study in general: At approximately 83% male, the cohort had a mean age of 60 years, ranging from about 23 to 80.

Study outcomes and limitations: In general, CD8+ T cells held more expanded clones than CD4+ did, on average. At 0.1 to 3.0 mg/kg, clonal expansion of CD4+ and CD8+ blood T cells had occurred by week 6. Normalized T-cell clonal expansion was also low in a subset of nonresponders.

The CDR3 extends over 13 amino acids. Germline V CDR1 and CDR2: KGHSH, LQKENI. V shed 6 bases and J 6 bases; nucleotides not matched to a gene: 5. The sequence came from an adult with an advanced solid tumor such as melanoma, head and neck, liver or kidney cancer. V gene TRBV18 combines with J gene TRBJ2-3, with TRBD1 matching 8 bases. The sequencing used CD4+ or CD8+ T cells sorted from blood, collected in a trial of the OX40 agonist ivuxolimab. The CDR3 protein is CASSTGAEDTQYF. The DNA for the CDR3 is TGTGCCAGCTCGACAGGGGCGGAGGATACGCAGTATTTT.